Reported below is one T cell receptor beta chain. These data originate in a study of blood T cell repertoires in COVID-19. Study overall: Samples taken during acute and convalescent COVID-19 were collected in the United States, Italy and Spain. T cells, B-cell-depleted T cells, or PBMCs provided the cDNA or gDNA that served as material.

Germline V CDR1 and CDR2: SGHDN, FVKESK. The CDR3 sequence is 15 residues long. Trimming at V came to 0 bases and at J to 6 bases, leaving 5 bases not matched to a gene. In the source study's methods: From reference gene primer amplification, estimates of nucleated cell counts were derived. Libraries were prepared by immunoSEQ multiplex PCR; TCRdb keeps only in-frame clonotypes and omits some of them. That table is the source of V, J and clone size, and D and trimming were worked out from the DNA. The sample includes tens of thousands of clones, over 75% of them seen just once. The chain recombines TRBV14 with TRBJ2-3; 8 bases map to TRBD2. This TCR derives from a human donor in a cohort sampled during active COVID-19. Sequenced sample: peripheral blood. The CDR3 bases are TGTGCCAGCAGCCAAGATCCCTCGGGGGGGGATACGCAGTATTTT. As protein: CASSQDPSGGDTQYF.